The 21 T cell receptor beta chains below come from one sample, sequenced in a study of T cell repertoires in cytomegalovirus infection. TCRdb analysed the reads with MiXCR anew, one entry per CDR3 protein. Of more than 400,000 distinct CDR3 sequences listed, roughly 29% are singletons. Sequencing input: PBMCs. The receptors stem from a human donor in good health (CMV status not recorded). Some clones in this sample may be carry-over from other donors' samples.

This clonotype turned up a few times. Here the CDR3 reads CASSFTGSSYEQYF. CDR3 coding DNA: TGCGCCAGCAGTTTCACAGGGAGCTCCTACGAGCAGTACTTC. The chain links TRBV5-1 to TRBJ2-7, with D perhaps matching TRBD1 (6 bases). The CDR3 has 14 residues. Germline CDR1 SGHRS, CDR2 YFSETQ. Trimming left V 5 bases short and J 0 bases short, with 12 bases between.

This clonotype was seen a few times. The chain employs TRBV2 and TRBJ2-2; 7 bases match TRBD1. The CDR3 totals 14 residues. V shed 6 bases and J 5 bases; nucleotides not matched to a gene: 6. Germline V gives CDR1 SNHLY, CDR2 FYNNEI. Here the CDR3 DNA reads TGTGCCAGCAGGACAGGGTTTGATACCGGGGAGCTGTTTTTT. Amino acid sequence: CASRTGFDTGELFF. The full variable domain, in which reference TRBV2 and TRBJ2-2 provide the parts outside the CDR3, is EPEVTQTPSHQVTQMGQEVILRCVPISNHLYFYWYRQILGQKVEFLVSFYNNEISEKSEIFDDQFSVERPDGSNFTLKIRSTKLEDSAMYFCASRTGFDTGELFFGEGSRLTVL.

The chain links TRBV6-5 to TRBJ2-1, with 9 bases matching TRBD2. The length of the CDR3 is 16 residues. Per the germline V gene, CDR1 is MNHEY and CDR2 is SVGAGI. J gave up 7 bases and V 0 bases, and 7 bases lay outside the gene matches. CDR3 region: CASSYSGGRGKNEQFF. The CDR3 DNA reads as TGTGCCAGCAGTTACTCTGGCGGGAGGGGGAAGAATGAGCAGTTCTTC.

This clonotype was seen a few times. The chain couples TRBV4-3 to TRBJ2-1; 7 bases agree with TRBD2. CDR3 length: 20 amino acids. V was pared by 1 base and J by 3 bases, with 18 bases of the junction left unmatched. Germline V lookup: CDR1 LGHNA, CDR2 YSLEER. CDR3 in amino acids: CASSQGRSFSGGSLYNEQFF. DNA for the CDR3: TGCGCCAGCAGCCAAGGTCGAAGCTTCTCAGGCGGGAGTCTCTACAATGAGCAGTTCTTC.

This clonotype showed up many times. This sequence joins TRBV6-2 or TRBV6-3 and TRBJ2-1; TRBD2 matches 14 bases. From germline, CDR1 is MNHEY and CDR2 SVGEGT. This CDR3 contains 13 residues. In nucleotides, the CDR3 is TGTGCTACCCGGACTAGCGGGAGGAGTGAGCAGTTCTTC. Translating it yields CATRTSGRSEQFF.

Many counts were recorded for this clonotype. The chain combines TRBV7-8 with TRBJ2-2; D not certain. V lost 4 bases to trimming and J lost 7 bases, with 7 bases between them. CDR3 size: 12 residues. Germline CDR1 SGHVS, CDR2 FQNEAQ. The CDR3 sequence is CASSWTGGELFF. CDR3 DNA: TGTGCCAGCAGCTGGACGGGCGGGGAGCTGTTTTTT.

The gene calls are TRBV18 and TRBJ2-7, with D unclear. This CDR3 has 14 residues. V was trimmed by 6 bases and J by 1 base, leaving 13 bases between them. The germline gives CDR1 KGHSH, CDR2 LQKENI. The CDR3 spells CASSTRLFSYEQYF. CDR3 nucleotide sequence: TGTGCCAGCTCGACCAGGCTCTTTTCCTACGAGCAGTACTTC.

CDR3 sequence: CSAFLAGQETQYF. The CDR3 nucleotides are TGCAGTGCATTCCTAGCGGGGCAAGAGACCCAGTACTTC. The chain carries TRBV20-1 and TRBJ2-5; 9 positions match TRBD2. Germline values: CDR1 DFQATT, CDR2 SNEGSKA (reference sequence). With 6 bases clipped from V and 2 bases from J, the junction kept 4 bases outside the gene matches. This CDR3 contains 13 residues.

The rearrangement joins TRBV6-5 to TRBJ1-4; weak D call: TRBD1 (5 bases). Germline values: CDR1 MNHEY, CDR2 SVGAGI. The ends were cut back, 8 bases at V and 2 bases at J, with 12 bases in the middle. The CDR3 is 14 residues long. The CDR3 sequence: CASRGEGTNEKLFF. DNA of the CDR3: TGTGCCAGCCGTGGGGAGGGGACTAATGAAAAACTGTTTTTT.

This clonotype has only a few counts. The chain is built from TRBV7-8 and TRBJ2-7; the match to TRBD1 covers 9 bases. J gave up 3 bases and V 2 bases, and 2 bases lay outside the gene matches. The germline CDR1 and CDR2 sequences are SGHVS and FQNEAQ. The CDR3 length is 14 residues. CDR3 bases: TGTGCCAGCAGCTTAATGGGACAGGGCTACGAGCAGTACGTC. Amino acids: CASSLMGQGYEQYV.

This clonotype was found many times. The chain recombines TRBV7-6 with TRBJ2-5; maybe TRBD2 (5 bases). The germline gives CDR1 SGHVS, CDR2 FNYEAQ. Trimming cost V 2 bases and J 3 bases, with 7 bases left between them. The CDR3 contains 13 residues. This CDR3 reads CASSLNGKETQYF. In DNA form, the CDR3 reads TGTGCCAGCAGCTTAAACGGGAAAGAGACCCAGTACTTC.

The chain employs TRBV12-3 or TRBV12-4 and TRBJ2-5; 10 bases are shared with TRBD2. The V and J ends lost 5 bases and 5 bases, in that order; junction bases with no gene match: 8. The CDR3 has 15 amino acids. CDR3 amino acids: CASSPLAGAGETQYF. As DNA, the CDR3 is TGTGCCAGCAGTCCCCTAGCGGGAGCGGGCGAGACCCAGTACTTC.

This clonotype was picked up many times. The chain has TRBV7-2 and TRBJ2-7, with unresolved D. In germline, CDR1 is SGHTA, CDR2 FQGNSA. The CDR3 contains 15 residues. V lost 1 base and J lost 3, with 13 bases in between. The CDR3 reads CASSLGPGRYYEQYV. As DNA, the CDR3 is TGTGCCAGCAGCTTAGGACCGGGTCGGTACTACGAGCAGTACGTC.

This clonotype was seen only a few times. The V call is TRBV15, the J call TRBJ2-3, with TRBD2 matching 16 bases. The V gene end was trimmed by 3 bases and the J gene end by 5 bases; junction bases not matched to a gene: 5. Germline loops: CDR1 LNHNV, CDR2 YYDKDF (reference sequence). The CDR3 is 17 residues long. CDR3 DNA: TGTGCCACCAGCAGCGACGGGACTAGCGGGAGGGGAGATACGCAGTATTTT. Its protein is CATSSDGTSGRGDTQYF.

This clonotype has just a few counts. The CDR3 spells CASSSPDRPRGEKLFF. CDR3 nucleotides: TGTGCCAGCAGTTCACCGGACAGGCCAAGAGGAGAAAAACTGTTTTTT. This rearrangement joins TRBV6-6 to TRBJ1-4; 7 bases match TRBD1. The CDR3 length is 16 residues. V was clipped by 4 bases and J by 8 bases; unmatched bases: 13. Germline V CDR1 and CDR2: MNHNY, SVGAGI (reference sequence).

The chain recombines TRBV4-3 with TRBJ2-1; D is ambiguous. Germline CDR1 reads LGHNA; CDR2 reads YSLEER. The V end was cut by 0 bases, the J end by 5 bases, with 11 bases between. The CDR3 sequence is 15 residues long. CDR3: CASSQESSVHNEQFF. For the CDR3, the DNA is TGCGCCAGCAGCCAAGAGTCTTCGGTACACAATGAGCAGTTCTTC.

Only a few counts were recorded for this clonotype. This chain joins TRBV4-1 and TRBJ2-5, with 10 nucleotides matching TRBD1. The J segment lost 3 bases and the V segment lost 1 base, leaving 5 bases of the junction unmatched. CDR1 is MGHRA and CDR2 is YSYEKL in the germline V gene. This CDR3 is built from 16 residues. The CDR3 region has the DNA TGCGCCAGCAGCCAAGTACCAGGGACAGGGGAAGAGACCCAGTACTTC. This encodes CASSQVPGTGEETQYF.

V gene TRBV20-1 combines with J gene TRBJ2-1; the D gene is possibly TRBD2 (6 bases). The CDR3 extends over 16 amino acids. V dropped 3 bases and J dropped 5 bases, with 20 bases sitting between them. Looked up from germline, CDR1 is DFQATT and CDR2 is SNEGSKA (reference sequence). DNA for the CDR3: TGCAGTGCTAGGGTCAGCTCGGGAGCCCCCAACAATGAGCAGTTCTTC. Protein: CSARVSSGAPNNEQFF.

This clonotype has just a few counts. The chain uses TRBV15 and TRBJ1-5; D is ambiguous. Germline V CDR1 and CDR2: LNHNV, YYDKDF (reference sequence). There are 14 residues in the CDR3. Trimming removed 0 bases from V and 6 bases from J, with 9 bases in between. The CDR3: CATSRDQVAQPQHF. CDR3 coding DNA: TGTGCCACCAGCAGAGATCAAGTGGCTCAGCCCCAGCATTTT.

The chain recombines TRBV7-2 with TRBJ1-6; D unclear. The CDR3 length is 15 residues. The V gene's germline CDR1 is SGHTA and CDR2 FQGNSA. Trimming removed 4 bases at V and 6 bases at J, with 13 bases between. CDR3 amino acids: CASSYRSQPNSPLHF. The CDR3 DNA reads as TGTGCCAGCAGCTACCGGAGTCAACCTAATTCACCCCTCCACTTT.

The gene calls are TRBV6-2 or TRBV6-3 and TRBJ2-7; 7 positions match TRBD1. The length of the CDR3 is 15 residues. Trimming took 7 bases from V and 3 from J; bases not matched to a gene: 12. The germline V gene has CDR1 MNHEY and CDR2 SVGEGT. CDR3 sequence reads: CASINPRGTIYEQYF. The CDR3 region has the DNA TGTGCCAGCATTAATCCCAGGGGGACCATCTACGAGCAGTACTTC.